This passage covers 6 T cell receptor beta chains from one sample sequenced in a study of cytomegalovirus exposure and HLA in healthy donors (dated by TCRdb to 2016 to 2017). The library was produced with the immunoSEQ multiplex PCR assay. For the multiplex PCR, a mixture combining 60 forward primers for TCR Vbeta segments and 13 reverse primers for TCR Jbeta segments was used. What TCRdb holds here is the immuneACCESS table cut down to in-frame rearrangements. Part of the clones is not present; checked against another copy, under half of the missing clones reflect an unresolved V gene, and the others are unexplained. The sample has about 46,000 clones on record. Approximately 1.1% of the sample lies in the top ten. What was sequenced was PBMCs. The origin of the receptors is a woman in her forties in good health and CMV-seronegative.

Comments on this clone: An end of the junction does not agree with germline; a read error may underlie this. The rearrangement joins TRBV6-5 to TRBJ2-1, with 8 bases matching TRBD1. The CDR3 spans 14 residues. Germline V lookup: CDR1 MNHEY, CDR2 SVGAGI. In DNA form, the CDR3 reads TGTGCCAGCGCAGGGGGCTCCTCCAACAATGAGCAGTTCTTC. It specifies CASAGGSSNNEQFF.

The chain links TRBV18 to TRBJ2-7; 9 nucleotides match TRBD1. Germline CDR1 is KGHSH and CDR2 is LQKENI. The CDR3 is 14 residues long. J was trimmed by 5 bases and V by 2 bases; bases with no gene match: 4. In nucleotides, the CDR3 is TGTGCCAGCTCACCAGCCGGGACAGGGCACGAGCAGTACTTC. Protein product: CASSPAGTGHEQYF.

CDR3 nucleotides: TGTGCCAGCAGTTACACTAGGACAGGGGGAGGCTATGGCTACACCTTC. Amino acids: CASSYTRTGGGYGYTF. This chain uses TRBV6-5 with TRBJ1-2; 10 bases agree with TRBD1. This CDR3 comprises 16 residues. J lost 4 bases, V lost 2 bases, and 7 bases had no gene match. Germline CDR1 MNHEY, CDR2 SVGAGI.

V and J are TRBV7-2 and TRBJ1-2, with D maybe TRBD1 (6 bases). Germline CDR1 SGHTA, CDR2 FQGNSA. This CDR3 is 14 amino acids long. The V and J ends lost 2 bases and 3 bases respectively, with 10 bases between them. The CDR3 sequence: CASSLTRGDYGYTF. The CDR3 nucleotides are TGTGCCAGCAGCTTAACCAGGGGCGACTATGGCTACACCTTC.

The chain links TRBV6-7 to TRBJ1-1, with a weak D call TRBD1 (5 bases). TRBV6-7 has ORF status, its function being uncertain. The CDR3 extends over 13 amino acids. The V end was cut by 5 bases, the J end by 1 base, with 8 bases between. In nucleotides, the CDR3 is TGTGCCAGCAGTCCTCAGGGGAACACTGAAGCTTTCTTT. Amino acid sequence: CASSPQGNTEAFF.

This chain links TRBV4-1 with TRBJ2-5, with 10 bases identical to TRBD1. Germline V gene lookup returns CDR1 MGHRA and CDR2 YSYEKL. Losses at the gene ends were 6 bases for V and 1 base for J; bases not matched to a gene: 11. The CDR3 is 17 amino acids. The CDR3 sequence is CASSLRPGQGFQETQYF. CDR3 in DNA: TGCGCCAGCAGTCTTAGGCCGGGACAGGGGTTCCAAGAGACCCAGTACTTC.